The T cell receptor (beta chain) described here comes from a study of cytomegalovirus exposure and HLA in healthy donors. Study outcomes and limitations: Relative to the roughly 640-donor mean, N-insertions were reportedly fewer in an Asian-associated ancestry cluster in a later analysis. Analyses of presence/absence relied on an assumption of roughly uniform sequencing depth across donors. The study designated some 180 TCR beta chains cytomegalovirus-associated.

Likely unrecorded immune exposures existed in these nominally healthy donors. Comments on this clone: The antigen is undetermined.

V gave up 2 bases and J gave up 4 bases, with 7 bases separating them. Germline V gives CDR1 SGHRS, CDR2 YFSETQ. The CDR3 length is 13 residues. The PCR had 60 Vbeta and 13 Jbeta primers. The data were produced by immunoSEQ multiplex PCR, yet TCRdb's version contains in-frame clones alone and is incomplete. The sample carries over 90,000 clones, approximately 82% recorded once. This clonotype was sampled from a man aged 35 to 55 in good health and CMV-seronegative. The sequenced material came from PBMCs. V is TRBV5-1 and J is TRBJ1-3; unclear D gene. The CDR3 bases are TGCGCCAGCAGCTTTGAGGGAGGAAACACCATATATTTT. This gives the protein CASSFEGGNTIYF. The full variable domain, with the rest looked up from reference TRBV5-1 and TRBJ1-3, is KAGVTQTPRYLIKTRGQQVTLSCSPISGHRSVSWYQQTPGQGLQFLFEYFSETQRNKGNFPGRFSGRQFSNSRSEMNVSTLELGDSALYLCASSFEGGNTIYFGEGSWLTVV.